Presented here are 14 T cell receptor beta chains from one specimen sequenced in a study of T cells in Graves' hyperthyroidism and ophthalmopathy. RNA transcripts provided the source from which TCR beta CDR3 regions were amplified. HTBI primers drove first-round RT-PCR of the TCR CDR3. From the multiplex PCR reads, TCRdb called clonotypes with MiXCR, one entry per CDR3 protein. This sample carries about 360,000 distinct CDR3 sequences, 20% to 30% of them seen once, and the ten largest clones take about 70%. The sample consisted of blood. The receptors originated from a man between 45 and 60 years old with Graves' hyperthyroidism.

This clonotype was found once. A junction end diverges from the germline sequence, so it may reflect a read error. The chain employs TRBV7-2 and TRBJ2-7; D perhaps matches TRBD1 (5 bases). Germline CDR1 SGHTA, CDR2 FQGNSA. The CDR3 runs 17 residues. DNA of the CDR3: TGCGCCAGCAGCCAAGATCTCTCCGCGACAGTCTCCTACGAGCAGTACTTC. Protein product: CASSQDLSATVSYEQYF.

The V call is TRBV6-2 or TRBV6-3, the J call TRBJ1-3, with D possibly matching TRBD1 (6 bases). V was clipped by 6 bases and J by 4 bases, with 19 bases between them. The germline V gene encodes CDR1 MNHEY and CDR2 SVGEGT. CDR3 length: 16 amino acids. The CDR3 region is CASSSNRGQGGNTIYF. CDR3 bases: TGTGCCAGCAGCTCCAATCGGGGGCAGGGAGGAAACACCATATATTTT.

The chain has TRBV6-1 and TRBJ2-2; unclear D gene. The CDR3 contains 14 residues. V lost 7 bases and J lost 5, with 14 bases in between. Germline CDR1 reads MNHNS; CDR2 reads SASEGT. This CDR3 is CASTEWGGTGELFF. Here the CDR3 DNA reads TGTGCCAGCACGGAATGGGGTGGAACCGGGGAGCTGTTTTTT.

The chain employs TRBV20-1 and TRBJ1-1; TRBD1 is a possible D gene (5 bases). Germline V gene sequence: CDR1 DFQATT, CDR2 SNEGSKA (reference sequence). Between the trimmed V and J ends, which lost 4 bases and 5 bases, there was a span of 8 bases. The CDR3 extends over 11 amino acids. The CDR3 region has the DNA TGCAGTGCTACAGGGTTAACTGAAGCTTTCTTT. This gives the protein CSATGLTEAFF.

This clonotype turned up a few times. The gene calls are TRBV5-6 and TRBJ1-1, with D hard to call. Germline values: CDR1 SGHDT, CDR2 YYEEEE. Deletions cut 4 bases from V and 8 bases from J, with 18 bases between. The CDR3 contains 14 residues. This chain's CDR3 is CASSHPRSGKEAFF. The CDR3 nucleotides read TGTGCCAGCAGCCACCCCCGTTCGGGGAAGGAAGCTTTCTTT.

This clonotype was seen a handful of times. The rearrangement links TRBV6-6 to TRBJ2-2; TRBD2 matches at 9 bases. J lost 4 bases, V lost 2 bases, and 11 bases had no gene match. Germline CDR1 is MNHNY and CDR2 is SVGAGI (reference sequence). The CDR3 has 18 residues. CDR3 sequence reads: CASSYGVAGERGTGELFF. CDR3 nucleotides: TGTGCCAGCAGTTACGGGGTAGCGGGAGAAAGGGGCACCGGGGAGCTGTTTTTT.

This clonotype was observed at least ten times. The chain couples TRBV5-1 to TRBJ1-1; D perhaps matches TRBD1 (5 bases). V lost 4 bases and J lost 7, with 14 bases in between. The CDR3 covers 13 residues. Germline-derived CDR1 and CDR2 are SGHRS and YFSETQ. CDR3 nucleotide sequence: TGCGCCAGCAGCCCCGGTGGGACCGGTGAAGCTTTCTTT. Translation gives CASSPGGTGEAFF.

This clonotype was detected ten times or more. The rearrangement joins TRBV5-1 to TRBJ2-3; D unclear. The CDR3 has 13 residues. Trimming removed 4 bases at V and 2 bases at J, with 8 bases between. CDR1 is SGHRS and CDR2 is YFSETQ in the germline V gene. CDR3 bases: TGCGCCAGCAGCCGGAGTGACACAGATACGCAGTATTTT. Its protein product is CASSRSDTDTQYF.

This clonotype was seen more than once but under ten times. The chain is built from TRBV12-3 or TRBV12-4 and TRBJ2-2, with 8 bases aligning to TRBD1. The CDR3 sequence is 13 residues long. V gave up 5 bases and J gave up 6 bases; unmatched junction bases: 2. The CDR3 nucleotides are TGTGCCAGCAGTGGGGGACAGGCCGGGGAGCTGTTTTTT. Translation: CASSGGQAGELFF.

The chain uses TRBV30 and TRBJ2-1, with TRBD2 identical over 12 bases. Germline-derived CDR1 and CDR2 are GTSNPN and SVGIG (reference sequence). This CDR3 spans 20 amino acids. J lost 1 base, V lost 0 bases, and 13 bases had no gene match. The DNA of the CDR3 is TGTGCCTGGAGTGTCCGGTACCTACTAGCGGGAGGATCATCCTACAATGAGCAGTTCTTC. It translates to CAWSVRYLLAGGSSYNEQFF.

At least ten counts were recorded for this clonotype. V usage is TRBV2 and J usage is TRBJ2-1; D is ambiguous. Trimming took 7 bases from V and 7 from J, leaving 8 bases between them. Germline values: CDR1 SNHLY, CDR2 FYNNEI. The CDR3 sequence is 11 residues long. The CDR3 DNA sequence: TGTGCCAGCAAGCTAGTTAATGAGCAGTTCTTC. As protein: CASKLVNEQFF. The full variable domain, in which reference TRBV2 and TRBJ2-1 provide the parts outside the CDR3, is EPEVTQTPSHQVTQMGQEVILRCVPISNHLYFYWYRQILGQKVEFLVSFYNNEISEKSEIFDDQFSVERPDGSNFTLKIRSTKLEDSAMYFCASKLVNEQFFGPGTRLTVL.

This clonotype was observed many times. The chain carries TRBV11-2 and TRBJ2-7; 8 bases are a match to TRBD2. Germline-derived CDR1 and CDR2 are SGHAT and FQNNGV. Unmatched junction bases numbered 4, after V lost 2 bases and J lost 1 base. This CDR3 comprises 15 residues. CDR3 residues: CASSLSSGSSYEQYF. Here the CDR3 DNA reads TGTGCCAGCAGCTTATCGAGCGGGAGTTCCTACGAGCAGTACTTC.

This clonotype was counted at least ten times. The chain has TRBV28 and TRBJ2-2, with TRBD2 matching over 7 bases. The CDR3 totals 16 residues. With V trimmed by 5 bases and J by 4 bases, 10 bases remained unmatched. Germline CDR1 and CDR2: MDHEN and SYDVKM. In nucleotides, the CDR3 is TGTGCCAGCAGTCGTCAGCGGGGAGGGGTCACCGGGGAGCTGTTTTTT. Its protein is CASSRQRGGVTGELFF.

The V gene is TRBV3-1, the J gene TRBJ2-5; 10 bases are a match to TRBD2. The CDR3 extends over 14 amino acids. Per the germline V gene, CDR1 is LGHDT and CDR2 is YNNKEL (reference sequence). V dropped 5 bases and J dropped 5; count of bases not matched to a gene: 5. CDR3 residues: CASSFLAGEETQYF. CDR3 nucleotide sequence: TGTGCCAGCAGCTTTCTAGCGGGAGAGGAGACCCAGTACTTC.